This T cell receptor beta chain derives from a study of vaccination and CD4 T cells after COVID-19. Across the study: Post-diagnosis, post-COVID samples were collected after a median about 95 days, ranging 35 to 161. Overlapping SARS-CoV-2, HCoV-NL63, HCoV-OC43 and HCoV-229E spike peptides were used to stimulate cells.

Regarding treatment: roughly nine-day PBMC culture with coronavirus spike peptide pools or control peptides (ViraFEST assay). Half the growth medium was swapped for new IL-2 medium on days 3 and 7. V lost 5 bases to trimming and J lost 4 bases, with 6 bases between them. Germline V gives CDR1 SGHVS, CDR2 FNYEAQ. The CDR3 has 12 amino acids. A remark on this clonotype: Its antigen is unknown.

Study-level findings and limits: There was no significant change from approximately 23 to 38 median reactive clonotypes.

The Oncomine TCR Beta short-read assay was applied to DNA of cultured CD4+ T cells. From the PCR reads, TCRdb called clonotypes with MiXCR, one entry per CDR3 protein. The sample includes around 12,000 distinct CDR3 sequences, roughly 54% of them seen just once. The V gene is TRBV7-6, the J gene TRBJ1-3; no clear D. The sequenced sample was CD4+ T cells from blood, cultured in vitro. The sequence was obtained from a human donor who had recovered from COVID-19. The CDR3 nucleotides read TGTGCCAGCAGCCCAGGAGGAAACACCATATATTTT. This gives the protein CASSPGGNTIYF.